Listed below are T cell receptor beta chains from one sample, sequenced in a study of blood T cell repertoires in COVID-19. The data were produced by immunoSEQ multiplex PCR, yet TCRdb's version contains in-frame clones alone and is incomplete. Of 60,000 or so clones in the sample, 70% to 90% were seen once. The sequenced material came from peripheral blood. These receptors were obtained from a human donor in a cohort sampled during active COVID-19. CDR3s include the opening cysteine and the closing phenylalanine or tryptophan. The D gene is left open where the match is weak. Where a row states a size, it is once, few, many or the class of an expanded clone; other rows omit it.

j_gene: TRBJ1-1; abundance: .; d_gene: TRBD1; v_gene: TRBV29-1; CDR3aa: CSVGTGTNTEAFF; CDR3nt: TGCAGCGTTGGGACAGGGACGAACACTGAAGCTTTCTTT
j_gene: TRBJ1-2; abundance: .; d_gene: .; v_gene: TRBV2; CDR3aa: CASSELGQPNYGYTF; CDR3nt: TGTGCCAGCAGTGAATTGGGACAACCTAACTATGGCTACACCTTC
j_gene: TRBJ2-7; abundance: .; d_gene: TRBD2; v_gene: TRBV11-3; CDR3aa: CASSLGGLAGSYEQYF; CDR3nt: TGTGCCAGCAGCTTAGGTGGACTAGCGGGGTCCTACGAGCAGTACTTC
j_gene: TRBJ2-7; abundance: .; d_gene: TRBD2; v_gene: TRBV6-6; CDR3aa: CASRGTSFDEQYF; CDR3nt: TGTGCCAGCAGGGGGACTAGCTTCGACGAGCAGTACTTC
j_gene: TRBJ1-6; abundance: .; d_gene: TRBD1; v_gene: TRBV6-5; CDR3aa: CASQQGAKRSPLHF; CDR3nt: TGTGCCAGCCAACAGGGGGCCAAAAGGTCACCCCTCCACTTT
j_gene: TRBJ1-2; abundance: .; d_gene: TRBD1; v_gene: TRBV7-2; CDR3aa: CASTDRDRWGYTF; CDR3nt: TGTGCCAGCACCGACCGGGACAGGTGGGGCTACACCTTC
j_gene: TRBJ2-2; abundance: .; d_gene: TRBD2; v_gene: TRBV11-2; CDR3aa: CASSLDGAGGPGELFF; CDR3nt: TGTGCCAGCAGCTTAGATGGCGCGGGGGGGCCCGGGGAGCTGTTTTTT
j_gene: TRBJ2-5; abundance: .; d_gene: TRBD1; v_gene: TRBV7-2; CDR3aa: CASSRDRWETQYF; CDR3nt: TGTGCCAGCAGCCGGGACAGATGGGAGACCCAGTACTTC
j_gene: TRBJ2-3; abundance: .; d_gene: .; v_gene: TRBV5-1; CDR3aa: CASCKYRGTTDTQYF; CDR3nt: TGCGCCAGCTGTAAATATAGGGGCACCACAGATACGCAGTATTTT
j_gene: TRBJ1-1; abundance: .; d_gene: .; v_gene: TRBV29-1; CDR3aa: CSVGGGRGAFF; CDR3nt: TGCAGCGTCGGCGGAGGCAGGGGAGCTTTCTTT
j_gene: TRBJ1-1; abundance: .; d_gene: .; v_gene: TRBV2; CDR3aa: CASNRLTNTEAFF; CDR3nt: TGTGCCAGCAACCGACTGACGAACACTGAAGCTTTCTTT
j_gene: TRBJ1-2; abundance: .; d_gene: TRBD1; v_gene: TRBV30; CDR3aa: CVCPGTGANYGYTF; CDR3nt: TGTGTCTGCCCCGGGACAGGGGCTAACTATGGCTACACCTTC
j_gene: TRBJ1-1; abundance: .; d_gene: .; v_gene: TRBV3-1/TRBV3-2; CDR3aa: CASSQGAAGTEAFF; CDR3nt: TGTGCCAGCAGCCAGGGGGCGGCCGGCACTGAAGCTTTCTTT
j_gene: TRBJ2-1; abundance: .; d_gene: TRBD2; v_gene: TRBV6-2/TRBV6-3; CDR3aa: CASSYSAAGEPEQFF; CDR3nt: TGTGCCAGCAGTTACTCGGCGGCGGGGGAACCTGAGCAGTTCTTC
j_gene: TRBJ1-2; abundance: .; d_gene: .; v_gene: TRBV5-4; CDR3aa: CASSSDSLYGYTF; CDR3nt: TGTGCCAGCAGCTCAGACAGTCTCTATGGCTACACCTTC
j_gene: TRBJ2-7; abundance: .; d_gene: .; v_gene: TRBV10-3; CDR3aa: CAISESATILTGITYEQYF; CDR3nt: TGTGCCATCAGTGAGTCGGCCACCATTCTTACAGGGATAACCTACGAGCAGTACTTC
j_gene: TRBJ2-1; abundance: medium-sized; d_gene: .; v_gene: TRBV12-5; CDR3aa: CASGGRVNEQFF; CDR3nt: TGTGCTAGTGGTGGTAGAGTCAATGAGCAGTTCTTC
j_gene: TRBJ2-7; abundance: .; d_gene: TRBD2; v_gene: TRBV6-5; CDR3aa: CASSYSKLAGIYEQYF; CDR3nt: TGTGCCAGCAGTTACTCGAAACTAGCGGGGATCTACGAGCAGTACTTC
j_gene: TRBJ2-3; abundance: .; d_gene: TRBD2; v_gene: TRBV4-3; CDR3aa: CASSQARGTSLATDTQYF; CDR3nt: TGCGCCAGCAGCCAAGCAAGGGGGACTAGCTTAGCCACAGATACGCAGTATTTT
j_gene: TRBJ2-3; abundance: .; d_gene: .; v_gene: TRBV6-2/TRBV6-3; CDR3aa: CASSYSPPYLSPTDTQYF; CDR3nt: TGTGCCAGCAGTTACTCGCCGCCGTACCTATCCCCCACAGATACGCAGTATTTT
j_gene: TRBJ1-4; abundance: .; d_gene: .; v_gene: TRBV12-5; CDR3aa: CASGLGSSPTNEKLFF; CDR3nt: TGTGCTAGTGGTTTGGGGTCCAGTCCAACTAATGAAAAACTGTTTTTT
j_gene: TRBJ2-7; abundance: .; d_gene: TRBD1; v_gene: TRBV3-1/TRBV3-2; CDR3aa: CASSQSTGGPYEQYF; CDR3nt: TGTGCCAGCAGCCAATCGACAGGGGGCCCCTACGAGCAGTACTTC
j_gene: TRBJ2-2; abundance: .; d_gene: TRBD1; v_gene: TRBV5-1; CDR3aa: CASSLELVGQGTGELFF; CDR3nt: TGCGCCAGCAGCTTGGAGCTCGTGGGACAGGGGACCGGGGAGCTGTTTTTT
j_gene: TRBJ2-2; abundance: .; d_gene: .; v_gene: TRBV18; CDR3aa: CASSFEGGELFF; CDR3nt: TGTGCCAGCTCCTTCGAGGGCGGGGAGCTGTTTTTT
j_gene: TRBJ1-2; abundance: .; d_gene: TRBD1; v_gene: TRBV5-4; CDR3aa: CASSLAGQENYGYTF; CDR3nt: TGTGCCAGCAGCTTGGCCGGACAGGAGAACTATGGCTACACCTTC
j_gene: TRBJ1-1; abundance: .; d_gene: .; v_gene: TRBV7-9; CDR3aa: CASSSSGGTEAFF; CDR3nt: TGTGCCAGCAGCTCGAGCGGGGGGACTGAAGCTTTCTTT
j_gene: TRBJ1-3; abundance: .; d_gene: .; v_gene: TRBV9; CDR3aa: CASSVAQGGSGNTIYF; CDR3nt: TGTGCCAGCAGCGTAGCTCAAGGGGGCTCTGGAAACACCATATATTTT
j_gene: TRBJ2-7; abundance: .; d_gene: .; v_gene: TRBV7-6; CDR3aa: CASSFSQTYEQYF; CDR3nt: TGTGCCAGCAGCTTTTCACAGACCTACGAGCAGTACTTC
j_gene: TRBJ1-4; abundance: .; d_gene: .; v_gene: TRBV5-1; CDR3aa: CASSLVGGRSGKLFF; CDR3nt: TGCGCCAGCAGCTTAGTTGGCGGGCGGTCTGGAAAACTGTTTTTT
j_gene: TRBJ1-3; abundance: .; d_gene: .; v_gene: TRBV18; CDR3aa: CASSPTRGNTIYF; CDR3nt: TGTGCCAGCTCACCAACGAGAGGAAACACCATATATTTT
j_gene: TRBJ1-2; abundance: once; d_gene: .; v_gene: TRBV4-3; CDR3aa: CASSQIGGGEGYGYTF; CDR3nt: TGCGCCAGCAGCCAGATCGGGGGGGGCGAGGGCTATGGCTACACCTTC
j_gene: TRBJ2-3; abundance: .; d_gene: .; v_gene: TRBV7-2; CDR3aa: CASSQGLTLISDTQYF; CDR3nt: TGTGCCAGCAGCCAGGGACTTACCCTTATATCAGATACGCAGTATTTT
j_gene: TRBJ1-1; abundance: .; d_gene: TRBD1; v_gene: TRBV7-9; CDR3aa: CASSSGGGFEAFF; CDR3nt: TGTGCCAGCAGTTCAGGGGGCGGTTTTGAAGCTTTCTTT
j_gene: TRBJ1-4; abundance: .; d_gene: .; v_gene: TRBV27; CDR3aa: CASSLNRLSEKLFF; CDR3nt: TGTGCCAGCAGTTTAAACAGGCTTAGCGAAAAACTGTTTTTT
j_gene: TRBJ1-3; abundance: few; d_gene: .; v_gene: TRBV11-2; CDR3aa: CASSNNLGNTIYF; CDR3nt: TGTGCCAGCAGCAATAATTTAGGAAACACCATATATTTT
j_gene: TRBJ2-5; abundance: .; d_gene: TRBD1; v_gene: TRBV29-1; CDR3aa: CSGDRGQETQYF; CDR3nt: TGCAGCGGGGACAGGGGCCAAGAGACCCAGTACTTC
j_gene: TRBJ2-5; abundance: .; d_gene: TRBD2; v_gene: TRBV9; CDR3aa: CASSPGTSGGQETQYF; CDR3nt: TGTGCCAGCAGCCCCGGGACTAGCGGGGGTCAAGAGACCCAGTACTTC
j_gene: TRBJ1-2; abundance: .; d_gene: TRBD1; v_gene: TRBV10-1; CDR3aa: CASTKGQGSGYTF; CDR3nt: TGCGCCAGCACTAAGGGACAGGGTAGCGGCTACACCTTC
j_gene: TRBJ2-3; abundance: .; d_gene: TRBD2; v_gene: TRBV7-2; CDR3aa: CASKAGGSTDTQYF; CDR3nt: TGTGCCAGCAAAGCGGGGGGGAGCACAGATACGCAGTATTTT
j_gene: TRBJ2-5; abundance: .; d_gene: TRBD1; v_gene: TRBV10-2; CDR3aa: CASSDGGTGGYQETQYF; CDR3nt: TGCGCCAGCAGTGATGGGGGGACAGGGGGGTACCAAGAGACCCAGTACTTC
j_gene: TRBJ2-5; abundance: few; d_gene: .; v_gene: TRBV2; CDR3aa: CASSLMSGRETQYF; CDR3nt: TGTGCCAGCAGCCTTATGTCGGGGAGAGAGACCCAGTACTTC
j_gene: TRBJ2-1; abundance: once; d_gene: TRBD2; v_gene: TRBV4-2; CDR3aa: CASSPRGAGIGEQFF; CDR3nt: TGTGCCAGCAGCCCGCGGGGGGCCGGGATCGGTGAGCAGTTCTTC
j_gene: TRBJ2-7; abundance: .; d_gene: .; v_gene: TRBV5-1; CDR3aa: CASSSTLYEQYF; CDR3nt: TGCGCCAGCAGCTCGACACTCTACGAGCAGTACTTC
j_gene: TRBJ2-7; abundance: .; d_gene: TRBD2; v_gene: TRBV6-1; CDR3aa: CASSEARGYEQYF; CDR3nt: TGTGCCAGCAGTGAAGCGCGGGGGTACGAGCAGTACTTC
j_gene: TRBJ2-3; abundance: .; d_gene: TRBD2; v_gene: TRBV4-3; CDR3aa: CASSQDWGLAGGTDTQYF; CDR3nt: TGCGCCAGCAGCCAAGATTGGGGACTAGCGGGAGGCACAGATACGCAGTATTTT
j_gene: TRBJ1-2; abundance: .; d_gene: .; v_gene: TRBV4-1; CDR3aa: CASSVRTANYGYTF; CDR3nt: TGCGCCAGCAGCGTCCGGACAGCTAACTATGGCTACACCTTC
j_gene: TRBJ1-2; abundance: once; d_gene: TRBD1; v_gene: TRBV5-1; CDR3aa: CASSPGQGAGYGYTF; CDR3nt: TGCGCCAGCAGCCCCGGACAGGGGGCTGGCTATGGCTACACCTTC
j_gene: TRBJ2-5; abundance: once; d_gene: .; v_gene: TRBV10-3; CDR3aa: CASAPIPQGGQETQYF; CDR3nt: TGTGCCAGCGCACCCATTCCCCAGGGGGGTCAAGAGACCCAGTACTTC
j_gene: TRBJ1-5; abundance: medium-sized; d_gene: .; v_gene: TRBV19; CDR3aa: CASSIVLVSNQPQHF; CDR3nt: TGTGCCAGTAGTATTGTTTTAGTATCCAATCAGCCCCAGCATTTT
j_gene: TRBJ1-2; abundance: .; d_gene: .; v_gene: TRBV30; CDR3aa: CAWSGRVWGYTF; CDR3nt: TGTGCCTGGAGTGGGAGGGTTTGGGGCTACACCTTC
j_gene: TRBJ2-1; abundance: .; d_gene: .; v_gene: TRBV27; CDR3aa: CASSEAYNEQFF; CDR3nt: TGTGCCAGCAGTGAGGCCTACAATGAGCAGTTCTTC
j_gene: TRBJ2-1; abundance: few; d_gene: .; v_gene: TRBV10-1; CDR3aa: CASSEWMGEQFF; CDR3nt: TGCGCCAGCAGTGAGTGGATGGGCGAGCAGTTCTTC
j_gene: TRBJ1-2; abundance: .; d_gene: TRBD1; v_gene: TRBV9; CDR3aa: CASSPGGWRGGGYTF; CDR3nt: TGTGCCAGCAGCCCAGGGGGGTGGCGGGGAGGTGGCTACACCTTC
j_gene: TRBJ2-7; abundance: once; d_gene: .; v_gene: TRBV7-9; CDR3aa: CASSPRFGTKYSYEQYF; CDR3nt: TGTGCCAGCAGCCCCCGGTTTGGGACAAAATACTCCTACGAGCAGTACTTC
j_gene: TRBJ1-6; abundance: .; d_gene: .; v_gene: TRBV7-2; CDR3aa: CASSPRGGSPLHF; CDR3nt: TGTGCCAGCAGCCCAAGGGGAGGATCACCCCTCCACTTT